This T cell receptor beta chain was sequenced in a study of cytomegalovirus exposure and HLA in healthy donors. Across the study: T cells numbering around 170 million yielded 100 million to 120 million unique TCR beta sequences in an earlier analysis.

Notes on the study in general: Compared with the roughly 670-donor mean, an Asian-associated ancestry cluster reportedly had fewer N-insertions, according to a later analysis.

As to this clone: Its antigen is unknown.

This PCR relied on a set of 60 Vbeta primers and 13 Jbeta primers. Original data processing: Around 11 million of some 80 million unique TCR beta chains were shared, per a later count. Sequencing used immunoSEQ multiplex PCR; TCRdb keeps in-frame clones, though not all of them. V and J calls and clone size come straight from that table; D and trimming were deduced from the DNA. Of 150,000 or so clones in the sample, 70% to 90% were seen once. The germline CDR1 and CDR2 sequences are MNHEY and SVGAGI. This CDR3 contains 14 residues. Trimming shortened V by 4 bases and J by 10 bases, and 17 bases separated the two germline ends.

This receptor was identified in a man aged 18-30 years in good health and CMV-seropositive. Material: PBMCs. The rearrangement joins TRBV6-5 to TRBJ2-1; tentative D call: TRBD2 (6 bases). The CDR3 DNA is TGTGCCAGCAGTTCCGCGTTGGGGCGGGGAGAGCAGTTCTTC. It encodes CASSSALGRGEQFF.